The rows below give T cell receptor beta chains drawn from one sample of a study of OX40 agonist ivuxolimab in advanced cancers. Measured with immunoSEQ multiplex PCR; TCRdb has only the in-frame clones, and not every one. The sample includes approximately 78,000 clones, 88% of them seen just once. The sequencing here drew on CD4+ or CD8+ T cells sorted from blood, taken in a trial of the OX40 agonist ivuxolimab. The receptors stem from an adult with an advanced solid tumor such as melanoma, head and neck, liver or kidney cancer. Both conserved end residues are part of each CDR3.

CDR3 length | J gene | V gene | CDR3 protein
15 | TRBJ2-7 | TRBV11-3 | CASSSRDREAYEQYF
14 | TRBJ2-5 | TRBV5-4 | CASSLLLTGETQYF
10 | TRBJ1-2 | TRBV29-1 | CSGDEGGYTF
15 | TRBJ1-2 | TRBV7-8 | CASSPGHPRDYGYTF
13 | TRBJ1-3 | TRBV2 | CASSEDISDTIYF
13 | TRBJ1-1 | TRBV7-7 | CASSQGENTEAFF
15 | TRBJ1-5 | TRBV15 | CATAYLRDGNQPQHF
16 | TRBJ1-6 | TRBV5-1 | CASSLAGQGEGSPLHF
14 | TRBJ2-3 | TRBV19 | CASKETSGTDTQYF
14 | TRBJ1-1 | TRBV5-6 | CASSLGQEWTEAFF
15 | TRBJ1-2 | TRBV7-8 | CASSLGTVPNYGYTF
14 | TRBJ2-2 | TRBV11-2 | CASQTSPRAGELFF
15 | TRBJ2-7 | TRBV7-3 | CASSSGAGFSYEQYF
12 | TRBJ1-1 | TRBV6-1 | CASSVDLGEAFF
14 | TRBJ2-2 | TRBV28 | CASKKAGATGELFF
14 | TRBJ1-2 | TRBV2 | CASTSGTGVYGYTF
13 | TRBJ2-4 | TRBV11-2 | CASSRQGEGIQYF
18 | TRBJ2-3 | TRBV2 | CASSEGLRSVYSTDTQYF
13 | TRBJ1-1 | TRBV5-1 | CASSFSAQSEAFF
14 | TRBJ2-4 | TRBV25-1 | CASSGEGYWNIQYF
14 | TRBJ1-2 | TRBV4-1 | CASSHLAEPLQYTF
13 | TRBJ1-1 | TRBV7-7 | CASSRDRDTEAFF
14 | TRBJ2-1 | TRBV7-2 | CATGPYGDYNEQFF
16 | TRBJ2-1 | TRBV19 | CASRAIGTGPFNEQFF
15 | TRBJ2-7 | TRBV11-3 | CASSSRTSGTYEQYF
15 | TRBJ1-4 | TRBV7-3 | CASSLRGKGDEKLFF
15 | TRBJ1-5 | TRBV2 | CASRTDRGFNQPQHF
16 | TRBJ1-1 | TRBV30 | CAWSRSGLYGNTEAFF